This T cell receptor (beta chain) originates from a study of control samples from healthy donors and cancer patients. Profiling relied on immunoSEQ multiplex PCR, and the TCRdb table lists in-frame clones only, not all of them. The table includes about 150,000 clones, roughly 93% detected once. Germline lookup yields CDR1 MDHEN and CDR2 SYDVKM. There are 17 residues in the CDR3. Trimming cost V 0 bases and J 1 base, with 10 bases left between them. The chain recombines TRBV28 with TRBJ2-6; the D call may be TRBD1 or TRBD2 (5 bases each). The specimen was blood. The clonotype was recovered from a man aged 18 to 30 in good health. The CDR3 DNA sequence: TGTGCCAGCAGTTTATGGGGCTGGGGGTCTGGGGCCAACGTCCTGACTTTC. It yields the protein CASSLWGWGSGANVLTF. Based on the CDR3 plus reference TRBV28 and TRBJ2-6, the full variable domain is DVKVTQSSRYLVKRTGEKVFLECVQDMDHENMFWYRQDPGLGLRLIYFSYDVKMKEKGDIPEGYSVSREKKERFSLILESASTNQTSMYLCASSLWGWGSGANVLTFGAGSRLTVL.